This passage covers 6 T cell receptor beta chains from one sample sequenced in a study of T-cell reconstitution after alpha-beta-depleted transplantation in children. A TCRbeta library incorporating unique molecular identifiers was prepared. TCRdb re-derived calls from the PCR reads in MiXCR, one entry per CDR3 protein. This table holds about 470,000 distinct CDR3 sequences, around two fifths found once. The sample consisted of PBMCs, taken before TCRalphabeta/CD19-depleted stem cell transplant. These receptors were collected from a girl aged 2-9 years with aplastic anemia, due to receive a stem cell transplant.

This clonotype was seen more than once but under ten times. The chain joins TRBV28 to TRBJ2-1; 10 bases are shared with TRBD2. The CDR3 runs to 18 residues. Trimming removed 4 bases from V and 8 bases from J; junction bases left unmatched: 17. CDR1 and CDR2 from the germline V gene are MDHEN and SYDVKM. CDR3 DNA sequence: TGTGCCAGCAGTTGGCGGCTAGGAAGCGGGAGGGCGGGGTATGAGCAGTTCTTC. It encodes CASSWRLGSGRAGYEQFF.

This clonotype has a handful of counts. DNA of the CDR3: TGTGCCAGCAGCTTGCTGGGGGCTCTGAACACTGAAGCTTTCTTT. Translating gives CASSLLGALNTEAFF. V usage is TRBV7-3 and J usage is TRBJ1-1, with D tentatively TRBD1 (6 bases). CDR3 size: 15 residues. V shed 3 bases and J shed 0 bases, with 11 bases lying between them. Germline-derived CDR1 and CDR2 are SGHTA and FQGTGA.

The chain couples TRBV29-1 to TRBJ1-2; tentative D call: TRBD1 (6 bases). V was clipped by 7 bases and J by 2 bases, with 11 bases between them. Per the germline V gene, CDR1 is SQVTM and CDR2 is ANQGSEA. This CDR3 contains 12 residues. CDR3 bases: TGCAGCGCCGTCACAGGGAACTATGGCTACACCTTC. Its protein is CSAVTGNYGYTF.

This clonotype was counted only a few times. V and J are TRBV9 and TRBJ2-1; D is uncertain. The CDR3 has 15 amino acids. Germline CDR1 and CDR2: SGDLS and YYNGEE. The V gene lost 0 bases and the J gene lost 6 bases, with 13 bases spanning the gap. The CDR3 nucleotides are TGTGCCAGCAGCGTAGATTGGCTAACCCGCAATGAGCAGTTCTTC. Protein product: CASSVDWLTRNEQFF.

This rearrangement joins TRBV18 to TRBJ2-1; the D is unclear. The CDR3 has 13 residues. V lost 3 bases, J lost 7 bases, and 10 bases lay in between. In germline, CDR1 is KGHSH, CDR2 LQKENI. The chain's CDR3 is CASSPSPRNEQFF. CDR3 bases: TGTGCCAGCTCACCGTCCCCCAGGAATGAGCAGTTCTTC.

The V and J genes are TRBV5-5 and TRBJ2-3; 10 nucleotides match TRBD2. V lost 3 bases to trimming and J lost 5 bases; unmatched junction nucleotides: 6. Germline CDR1 SGHKS, CDR2 YYEKEE (reference sequence). The CDR3 is made up of 15 amino acids. CDR3 residues: CASSSSAGGLDTQYF. CDR3 bases: TGTGCCAGCAGCTCCTCAGCGGGAGGGCTAGATACGCAGTATTTT.